The rows below give T cell receptor beta chains drawn from one sample of a study of Graves' ophthalmopathy and Graves' hyperthyroidism. TCRdb processed the multiplex PCR reads anew with MiXCR; each CDR3 protein has one entry. The sample includes over a million distinct CDR3 sequences, 36% of them seen just once. Sequencing was done on a sample of peripheral blood or thyroid tissue (not recorded which). Every receptor here comes from an adult man with Graves' hyperthyroidism. Each CDR3 is given with its conserved first and last residue. Fields, in order: clone size, V gene, J gene, D gene, CDR3 DNA, CDR3 protein. D genes are given only for firm matches. The size field is filled for only some rows; it gives once, few, many or a size class.

NA	TRBV12-3/TRBV12-4	TRBJ2-6	NA	TGTGCCAGCATTGGAGCTGAAGCTTTC	CASIGAEAF
few	TRBV28	TRBJ2-7	TRBD2	TGTGCCAGCAGTTTATCGGGAGGGCCCCACGAGCAGTACTTC	CASSLSGGPHEQYF
many	TRBV7-2	TRBJ1-1	NA	TGTGCCAGCAGCTTAGAATTTGGCAGGGTGAACACTGAAGCTTTCTTT	CASSLEFGRVNTEAFF
many	TRBV6-6	TRBJ1-5	TRBD1	TGTGCCAGCAGGCCCAGACAGGGGTCCTCCTCGGAGCCCCAGCATTTT	CASRPRQGSSSEPQHF
NA	TRBV7-3	TRBJ2-5	NA	TGTGCCAGCAGTAACAGGTCAGAGACCCAGTACTTC	CASSNRSETQYF
NA	TRBV29-1	TRBJ2-7	TRBD2	TGCAGCTTTGTAGCGGGAGGCGGCGAGCAGTACTTC	CSFVAGGGEQYF
NA	TRBV7-9	TRBJ1-1	TRBD1	TGTGCCAGCAGACAGGGGCGGAGAACTGAAGCTTTCTTT	CASRQGRRTEAFF
many	TRBV6-5	TRBJ1-2	NA	TGTGCCAGCAGTTACTCGAGGGATGGCTACACCTTC	CASSYSRDGYTF
many	TRBV29-1	TRBJ1-1	NA	TGCAGCGCCACCAAGAACACTGAAGCTTTCTTT	CSATKNTEAFF
NA	TRBV15	TRBJ1-1	NA	TGTGCCACCAGCAGAGATCAGGGATGGGGAACTGAAGCTTTCTTT	CATSRDQGWGTEAFF
NA	TRBV20-1	TRBJ1-5	TRBD1	TGCAGTGCTCTGGACAGGGACTTCAATCAGCCCCAGCATTTT	CSALDRDFNQPQHF
few	TRBV24-1	TRBJ1-6	TRBD1	TGTGCCACCAGTGATTGGACAGGGGAAGGCTCACCCCTCCACTTT	CATSDWTGEGSPLHF
NA	TRBV2	TRBJ2-5	TRBD1	TGTGCCAGCAGTGAAGCCTACAGGGGCCACCAAGAGACCCAGTACTTC	CASSEAYRGHQETQYF
many	TRBV20-1	TRBJ2-7	TRBD1	TGCAGTGCTCCTACCCGGGACAGGGTGTTCAACGAGCAGTACTTC	CSAPTRDRVFNEQYF
few	TRBV20-1	TRBJ2-7	NA	TGCAGTGCAACTAGAGGGCTTAGCGACAGCGAGCAGTACTTC	CSATRGLSDSEQYF
NA	TRBV19	TRBJ1-2	NA	TGTGCCAGTACTACGGGCCTTTCGGGCTATGGCTACACCTTC	CASTTGLSGYGYTF
NA	TRBV10-3	TRBJ1-3	NA	TGTGCCATCAGTGCTGTAGCAGGGAACACCATATATTTT	CAISAVAGNTIYF
NA	TRBV30	TRBJ1-2	NA	TGTGCCTGGAGTGCGCGGGGACCCGAGGGAGGCTACACCTTC	CAWSARGPEGGYTF
once	TRBV25-1	TRBJ2-7	TRBD2	TGTGCCAGCAGCCACGGACTAGCGGGGCAAGATTACGAGCAGTACTTC	CASSHGLAGQDYEQYF
many	TRBV7-9	TRBJ2-7	NA	TGTGCCAGCGAATCCGAGGGCGACTACGAGCAGTACTTC	CASESEGDYEQYF
NA	TRBV13	TRBJ2-7	NA	TGTGCCAGCAGCATGGAGCGCGGAGGATCCTACGAGCAGTACTTC	CASSMERGGSYEQYF
few	TRBV2	TRBJ2-5	NA	TGTGCCAGCAGTGCCGAGTCGGGTTTCCAAGAGACCCAGTACTTC	CASSAESGFQETQYF
many	TRBV12-3/TRBV12-4	TRBJ1-1	TRBD1	TGTGCCAGCAGTTTCATACCGGGACAGGGGAGGTCTGAAGCTTTCTTT	CASSFIPGQGRSEAFF
few	TRBV15	TRBJ2-5	NA	TGTGCCACCAGCAGAGATGGCAGCCAAGAGACCCAGTACTTC	CATSRDGSQETQYF
many	TRBV7-9	TRBJ1-4	NA	TGTGCCAGCAGCTTATGGGGTGAAAAACTGTTTTTT	CASSLWGEKLFF
NA	TRBV29-1	TRBJ2-2	TRBD1	TGCAGCGTTGGGGACAGAAACTCTGGGGAGCTGTTTTTT	CSVGDRNSGELFF
NA	TRBV29-1	TRBJ1-1	TRBD1	TGCAGCGTTGTGAGGGGGCCGAACACTGAAGCTTTCTTT	CSVVRGPNTEAFF
NA	TRBV9	TRBJ1-5	NA	TGTGCCAGCAGCGAACAGGATTCCCCTAATCAGCCCCAGCATTTT	CASSEQDSPNQPQHF
many	TRBV7-8	TRBJ1-6	NA	TGTGCCAGCAGCTTAGGCATGGGGGGAAGCTCCTATAATTCACCCCTCCACTTT	CASSLGMGGSSYNSPLHF
many	TRBV19	TRBJ1-5	NA	TGTGCCAGTAGTTTCGCCGGGGCAGGTGGGCAGCCCCAGCATTTT	CASSFAGAGGQPQHF
many	TRBV29-1	TRBJ2-2	NA	TGCAGCGTTCAGGCCCGGGACACCGGGGAGCTGTTTTTT	CSVQARDTGELFF
NA	TRBV10-2	TRBJ2-7	NA	TGCGCCAGCAGTGACCCCGGGAGCTCCTACGAGCAGTACTTC	CASSDPGSSYEQYF
NA	TRBV10-2	TRBJ2-7	NA	TGCGCCAGCAGAGAGGAGGACAGCTTGGCCGGTAGGCAATCCTACGAGCAGTACTTC	CASREEDSLAGRQSYEQYF
many	TRBV2	TRBJ2-7	TRBD1	TGTGCCAGCAGGACAGGGGGTAAGGACGAGCAGTACTTC	CASRTGGKDEQYF
NA	TRBV7-2	TRBJ1-6	NA	NA	CASSLVGQGATPHF
few	TRBV6-6	TRBJ2-5	NA	TGTGCCAGCAGTGATACTAGGGTTATGAGAGAGACCCAGTACTTC	CASSDTRVMRETQYF
NA	TRBV7-9	TRBJ2-2	TRBD2	TGTGCCAGCAGCTTGGGGACTAGCGGGATTAGCACCGGGGAGCTGTTTTTT	CASSLGTSGISTGELFF